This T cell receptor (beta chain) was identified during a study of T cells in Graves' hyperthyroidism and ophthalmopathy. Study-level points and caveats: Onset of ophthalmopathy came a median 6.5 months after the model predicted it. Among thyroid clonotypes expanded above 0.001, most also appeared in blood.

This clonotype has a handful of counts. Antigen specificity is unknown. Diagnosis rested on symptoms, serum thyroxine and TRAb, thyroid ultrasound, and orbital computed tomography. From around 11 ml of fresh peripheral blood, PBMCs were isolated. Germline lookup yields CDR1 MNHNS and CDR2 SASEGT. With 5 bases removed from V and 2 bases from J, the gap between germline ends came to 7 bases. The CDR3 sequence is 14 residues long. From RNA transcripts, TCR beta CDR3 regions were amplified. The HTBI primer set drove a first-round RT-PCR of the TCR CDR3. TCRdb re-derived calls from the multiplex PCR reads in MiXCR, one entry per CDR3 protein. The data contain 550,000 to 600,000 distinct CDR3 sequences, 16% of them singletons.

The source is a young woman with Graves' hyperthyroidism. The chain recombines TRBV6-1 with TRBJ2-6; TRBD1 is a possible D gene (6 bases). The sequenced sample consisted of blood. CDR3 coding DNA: TGTGCCAGCAGTCGGACAGCTGGGGCCAACGTCCTGACTTTC. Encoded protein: CASSRTAGANVLTF.